This is a list of T cell receptor beta chains from one sample in a study of response to subunit inactivated influenza vaccine. TCRdb called the RT-PCR reads again in MiXCR, with one record for every CDR3 protein. The sample consists of hundreds of thousands of distinct CDR3 sequences, 6% to 9% of them appearing once. The sample was PBMCs from blood, taken approximately 25 months after vaccination. The receptors derive from a man between 50 and 75 years old who received an inactivated influenza vaccine. CDR3s include the opening cysteine and the closing phenylalanine or tryptophan. Each record gives: J gene, D gene, clone size, V gene, CDR3 DNA, CDR3 protein. A D gene is named only where the DNA matches it firmly. Part of the rows lack a size; the others show once, few, many or a class for expanded clones.

j_gene: TRBJ1-1
d_gene: .
abundance: many
v_gene: TRBV28
CDR3nt: TGTGCCAGCAGTTTAATGGGGGGGGGGACTGAAGCTTTCTTT
CDR3aa: CASSLMGGGTEAFF

j_gene: TRBJ1-1
d_gene: .
abundance: .
v_gene: TRBV20-1
CDR3nt: TGCAGTGCTAGAACGTCCAGAATGAACACTGAAGCTTTCTTT
CDR3aa: CSARTSRMNTEAFF

j_gene: TRBJ2-1
d_gene: .
abundance: .
v_gene: TRBV29-1
CDR3nt: TGCAGCGGGGGATTCGAGGAGCAGTTCTTC
CDR3aa: CSGGFEEQFF

j_gene: TRBJ1-2
d_gene: .
abundance: few
v_gene: TRBV29-1
CDR3nt: TGCAGCGTTGAAGATCCGAAGCGCTTC
CDR3aa: CSVEDPKRF

j_gene: TRBJ2-7
d_gene: .
abundance: few
v_gene: TRBV21-1
CDR3nt: TGTGCCGTGCAACGGGGCTGCTACTACGAGCAGTACTTC
CDR3aa: CAVQRGCYYEQYF

j_gene: TRBJ1-4
d_gene: TRBD1
abundance: few
v_gene: TRBV20-1
CDR3nt: TGCAGTGCTAGAGGGACAGGGCGAAATGAAAAACTGTTTTTT
CDR3aa: CSARGTGRNEKLFF

j_gene: TRBJ1-4
d_gene: TRBD1
abundance: few
v_gene: TRBV4-1
CDR3nt: TGCGCCAGCAGCCCCCAGACAGGGCTTAATGAAAAACTGTTTTTT
CDR3aa: CASSPQTGLNEKLFF

j_gene: TRBJ2-5
d_gene: .
abundance: .
v_gene: TRBV3-1
CDR3nt: TGTGCCAGCAGCCATAACCAAGAGACCCAGTACTTC
CDR3aa: CASSHNQETQYF

j_gene: TRBJ2-7
d_gene: TRBD2
abundance: .
v_gene: TRBV7-2
CDR3nt: TGTGCCAGCAGCTCCCCGGGACTAGCGGGAGTTTGGTACTTC
CDR3aa: CASSSPGLAGVWYF

j_gene: TRBJ2-5
d_gene: .
abundance: few
v_gene: TRBV10-3
CDR3nt: TGTGCCATCAGTGAGAAGAATTTTGGGGAGACCCAGTACTTC
CDR3aa: CAISEKNFGETQYF

j_gene: TRBJ2-4
d_gene: TRBD1
abundance: .
v_gene: TRBV5-6
CDR3nt: TGTGCCAGCAGCACCGGGACAGCATTGGGCATTCAGTACTTC
CDR3aa: CASSTGTALGIQYF

j_gene: TRBJ2-7
d_gene: .
abundance: .
v_gene: TRBV7-6
CDR3nt: TGTGCCAGCAGCTTAGGTACAGGGATGAGGGAGCAGTACTTC
CDR3aa: CASSLGTGMREQYF

j_gene: TRBJ1-6
d_gene: .
abundance: .
v_gene: TRBV10-3
CDR3nt: TGTGCCATCAGTGAACAGGGTGCGAATTCACCCCTCCACTTT
CDR3aa: CAISEQGANSPLHF

j_gene: TRBJ2-1
d_gene: TRBD2
abundance: few
v_gene: TRBV28
CDR3nt: TGTGCCAGCAGCCCAGCGGGGGTTAACAATGAGCAGTTCTTC
CDR3aa: CASSPAGVNNEQFF

j_gene: TRBJ2-7
d_gene: TRBD1
abundance: few
v_gene: TRBV29-1
CDR3nt: TGCAGCGCCGCCGGACAGGGCGGGTACGAGCAGTACTTC
CDR3aa: CSAAGQGGYEQYF

j_gene: TRBJ1-2
d_gene: TRBD1
abundance: many
v_gene: TRBV6-5
CDR3nt: TGTGCCAGCAGTTTGAGACAGGGAACTAACTATGGCTACACCTTC
CDR3aa: CASSLRQGTNYGYTF

j_gene: TRBJ1-2
d_gene: TRBD1
abundance: few
v_gene: TRBV29-1
CDR3nt: TGCAGCGTTATACAGGGGGCGGTCGGCTACACCTTC
CDR3aa: CSVIQGAVGYTF

j_gene: TRBJ2-1
d_gene: TRBD1
abundance: .
v_gene: TRBV5-4
CDR3nt: TGTGCCAGCAGCGTCGGCGGACAGGGCAGTGGTGAGCAGTTCTTC
CDR3aa: CASSVGGQGSGEQFF

j_gene: TRBJ2-2
d_gene: .
abundance: many
v_gene: TRBV5-1
CDR3nt: TGCGCCAGCAGGCGGGCAGACGCGAACACCGGGGAGCTGTTTTTT
CDR3aa: CASRRADANTGELFF

j_gene: TRBJ1-3
d_gene: TRBD1
abundance: .
v_gene: TRBV7-8
CDR3nt: TGTGCCAGCAGCCGCGGAGGGACAGTCTCTGGAAACACCATATATTTT
CDR3aa: CASSRGGTVSGNTIYF

j_gene: TRBJ2-1
d_gene: TRBD2
abundance: .
v_gene: TRBV19
CDR3nt: TGTGCCAGTAGTGGGGGGACGACTAGCGGACCATACAATGAGCAGTTCTTC
CDR3aa: CASSGGTTSGPYNEQFF

j_gene: TRBJ2-2
d_gene: TRBD2
abundance: many
v_gene: TRBV4-3
CDR3nt: TGCGCCAGCAGCCAAAGACTAGCGGGGAACACCGGGGAGCTGTTTTTT
CDR3aa: CASSQRLAGNTGELFF

j_gene: TRBJ2-7
d_gene: .
abundance: .
v_gene: TRBV28
CDR3nt: TGTGCCAGCAGTCGGGCCTACTACGAGCAGTACTTC
CDR3aa: CASSRAYYEQYF

j_gene: TRBJ2-3
d_gene: .
abundance: few
v_gene: TRBV7-2
CDR3nt: TGTGCCAGCAGCTTAGGCGCCATCCTTAGCACAGATACGCAGTATTTT
CDR3aa: CASSLGAILSTDTQYF

j_gene: TRBJ2-1
d_gene: .
abundance: .
v_gene: TRBV20-1
CDR3nt: TGCAGTGCTAGAGTGGCCATACGGCATTTCGATGAGCAGTTCTTC
CDR3aa: CSARVAIRHFDEQFF

j_gene: TRBJ2-2
d_gene: .
abundance: many
v_gene: TRBV29-1
CDR3nt: TGCAGCGTTGCGAGGACCGGGGAGCTGTTTTTT
CDR3aa: CSVARTGELFF

j_gene: TRBJ1-4
d_gene: .
abundance: many
v_gene: TRBV6-1
CDR3nt: TGTGCCAGCAGTGGGGCGCCGGGCCCCTTTCCGACTAATGAAAAACTGTTTTTT
CDR3aa: CASSGAPGPFPTNEKLFF

j_gene: TRBJ2-7
d_gene: TRBD2
abundance: .
v_gene: TRBV4-3
CDR3nt: TGCGCCAGCAGCCAAGGGGGCGGGAGGGCCTACGAGCAGTACTTC
CDR3aa: CASSQGGGRAYEQYF

j_gene: TRBJ2-5
d_gene: .
abundance: .
v_gene: TRBV19
CDR3nt: TGTGCCAGTAGTCCGGGCTCAATTCCGACCCAGTACTTC
CDR3aa: CASSPGSIPTQYF

j_gene: TRBJ2-3
d_gene: .
abundance: many
v_gene: TRBV28
CDR3nt: TGTGCCAGCAGTTTGGGTGGGACCACAGATACGCAGTATTTT
CDR3aa: CASSLGGTTDTQYF

j_gene: TRBJ1-2
d_gene: .
abundance: .
v_gene: TRBV6-5
CDR3nt: TGTGCCAGCAGTTACTCGGCAGGACAGAACTATGGCTACACCTTC
CDR3aa: CASSYSAGQNYGYTF

j_gene: TRBJ2-5
d_gene: .
abundance: few
v_gene: TRBV6-2/TRBV6-3
CDR3nt: TGTGCCAGCAGATTCGCAGTCCAAGAGACCCAGTACTTC
CDR3aa: CASRFAVQETQYF

j_gene: TRBJ2-1
d_gene: .
abundance: few
v_gene: TRBV11-2
CDR3nt: TGTGCCAGCAGCTTTGGGACTGCCGATGAGCAGTTCTTC
CDR3aa: CASSFGTADEQFF

j_gene: TRBJ2-2
d_gene: .
abundance: few
v_gene: TRBV7-6
CDR3nt: TGTGCCAGCACAGCCCCCAAAAACACCGGGGAGCTGTTTTTT
CDR3aa: CASTAPKNTGELFF

j_gene: TRBJ2-7
d_gene: TRBD2
abundance: few
v_gene: TRBV28
CDR3nt: TGTGCCACTAGCGGGAGGGCCGTTTTCGAGCAGTACTTC
CDR3aa: CATSGRAVFEQYF